A single sample is the source of the 27 T cell receptor beta chains below, sequenced in a study of blood T cell repertoires in COVID-19. Produced via immunoSEQ multiplex PCR; TCRdb's table is partial and in-frame only. The table has about 250,000 clones, roughly 83% seen once. The sequenced material came from peripheral blood. Source of these receptors: a woman aged 80 or over with COVID-19, enrolled during active disease.

V usage is TRBV3-1 (or the pseudogene TRBV3-2) and J usage is TRBJ1-1; D gene unclear. The CDR3 spans 14 residues. Germline V gives CDR1 LGHDT, CDR2 YNNKEL (reference sequence). The V gene lost 0 bases and the J gene lost 11 bases, with 16 bases spanning the gap. The CDR3 DNA follows: TGTGCCAGCAGCCAAGATCTTAGGCTTCCCGGGGCTTTCTTT. The encoded protein is CASSQDLRLPGAFF.

The chain combines TRBV19 with TRBJ1-5, with TRBD1 identical over 8 bases. The CDR3 is made up of 14 amino acids. Germline V CDR1 and CDR2: LNHDA, SQIVND (reference sequence). Unmatched junction bases numbered 7, after V lost 10 bases and J lost 2 bases. The CDR3 DNA reads as TGTGCCACATCGACGGGACAGGGCAATCAGCCCCAGCATTTT. Protein: CATSTGQGNQPQHF. The entire variable domain, with the rest obtained from reference TRBV19 and TRBJ1-5, is as follows: DGGITQSPKYLFRKEGQNVTLSCEQNLNHDAMYWYRQDPGQGLRLIYYSQIVNDFQKGDIAEGYSVSREKKESFPLTVTSAQKNPTAFYLCATSTGQGNQPQHFGDGTRLSIL.

This rearrangement joins TRBV5-1 to TRBJ2-5; D gene unclear. Trimming left V 3 bases short and J 5 bases short, with 17 bases between. CDR3 length: 15 residues. Germline CDR1 and CDR2: SGHRS and YFSETQ. CDR3 residues: CASSSSSSSEETQYF. Here the CDR3 DNA reads TGCGCCAGCAGCTCCTCATCCTCAAGCGAGGAGACCCAGTACTTC.

The chain joins TRBV27 to TRBJ2-3, with a possible D match to TRBD2 (6 bases). The germline gives CDR1 MNHEY, CDR2 SMNVEV (reference sequence). Trimming took off 6 bases at V and 6 bases at J, with 19 bases between the two ends. The CDR3 consists of 15 residues. The CDR3 DNA is TGTGCCAGCAGGAGACTAGACCAGTTCGCCGATACGCAGTATTTT. It specifies CASRRLDQFADTQYF.

The V call is TRBV14, the J call TRBJ1-1; 8 bases align to TRBD1. This CDR3 has 12 residues. After removal of 0 bases from V and 11 bases from J, the junction contained 2 bases not matched to a gene. Germline loops: CDR1 SGHDN, CDR2 FVKESK. CDR3 coding DNA: TGTGCCAGCAGCCAAGAGCAGGGGGCGGCTTTCTTT. Protein product: CASSQEQGAAFF.

The chain is built from TRBV4-2 and TRBJ1-5, with D possibly matching TRBD1 (6 bases). The V end was cut by 0 bases, the J end by 9 bases, with 21 bases between. The CDR3 totals 17 residues. Germline CDR1 and CDR2: LGHNA and YNFKEQ. CDR3 protein: CASSQEGGGPQVPPQHF. The DNA for the CDR3 is TGTGCCAGCAGCCAAGAAGGGGGAGGGCCACAGGTCCCGCCCCAGCATTTT.

The chain links TRBV7-2 to TRBJ2-1, with 9 bases identical to TRBD1. V shed 2 bases and J 7 bases; nucleotides not matched to a gene: 6. Germline values: CDR1 SGHTA, CDR2 FQGNSA. This CDR3 comprises 15 residues. The DNA of the CDR3 is TGTGCCAGCAGCTTACAACAGGGGGCTATGAATGAGCAGTTCTTC. It yields the protein CASSLQQGAMNEQFF.

The chain couples TRBV4-1 to TRBJ1-1; the D gene is possibly TRBD1 (6 bases). The V and J ends lost 0 bases and 1 base respectively, with 9 bases between them. There are 15 residues in the CDR3. From germline, CDR1 is MGHRA and CDR2 YSYEKL. The CDR3 spells CASSQETGQNTEAFF. As DNA, the CDR3 is TGCGCCAGCAGCCAAGAGACAGGACAGAACACTGAAGCTTTCTTT.

The chain employs TRBV3-1 (or the pseudogene TRBV3-2) and TRBJ2-5, with 11 positions matching TRBD2. V trimming: 4 bases; J trimming: 1 base; junction bases outside the gene matches: 2. The germline CDR1 and CDR2 sequences are LGHDT and YNNKEL (reference sequence). There are 15 residues in the CDR3. CDR3 loop: CASSPSGGRQETQYF. The CDR3 bases are TGTGCCAGCAGCCCTAGCGGGGGGCGCCAAGAGACCCAGTACTTC.

V and J are TRBV30 and TRBJ1-1; D is perhaps TRBD1 (5 bases). V was shortened by 4 bases and J by 1 base, with 16 bases between the two germline ends. This CDR3 spans 15 amino acids. The germline V gene has CDR1 GTSNPN and CDR2 SVGIG (reference sequence). As DNA, the CDR3 is TGTGCCTGGACCTTGGGCGGGGCTGGGAACACTGAAGCTTTCTTT. This translates into CAWTLGGAGNTEAFF.

The chain joins TRBV3-1 (or the pseudogene TRBV3-2) to TRBJ2-7, with 8 bases matching TRBD1. The V and J ends lost 7 bases and 4 bases, in that order; junction bases with no gene match: 3. The CDR3 extends over 12 amino acids. Germline V lookup: CDR1 LGHDT, CDR2 YNNKEL (reference sequence). CDR3 region: CASNGQGYEQYF. The CDR3, as DNA: TGTGCCAGCAATGGACAGGGATACGAGCAGTACTTC.

A single count supports this clone. The chain couples TRBV7-2 to TRBJ2-2, with TRBD1 matching 7 bases. The CDR3 extends over 17 amino acids. V shed 6 bases, J shed 3 bases, and the junction held 13 bases outside the gene matches. Looked up from germline, CDR1 is SGHTA and CDR2 is FQGNSA. CDR3 nucleotide sequence: TGTGCCAGCAGTCCAGCGAGGGGGCAGGGGTACACCGGGGAGCTGTTTTTT. As protein: CASSPARGQGYTGELFF.

The chain recombines TRBV19 with TRBJ1-5; D is unresolved. This CDR3 has 13 residues. The V gene lost 3 bases and the J gene lost 7 bases, with 10 bases spanning the gap. Germline V lookup: CDR1 LNHDA, CDR2 SQIVND (reference sequence). CDR3 sequence (DNA): TGTGCCAGTAGTATGTTGGCGGGGCAGCCCCAGCATTTT. Translated, it gives CASSMLAGQPQHF.

This chain uses TRBV3-1 (or the pseudogene TRBV3-2) with TRBJ2-7; possible D gene TRBD2, 6 bases. Germline V gene sequence: CDR1 LGHDT, CDR2 YNNKEL (reference sequence). The CDR3 has 15 amino acids. The germline V and J ends were trimmed by 1 base and 6 bases, with 16 bases remaining between them. CDR3 sequence reads: CASSQGSGELFEQYF. CDR3 in DNA: TGTGCCAGCAGCCAAGGATCGGGGGAACTCTTCGAGCAGTACTTC.

The chain uses TRBV2 and TRBJ2-5; 7 bases align to TRBD1. In germline, CDR1 is SNHLY, CDR2 FYNNEI. V lost 2 bases and J lost 7; bases outside the gene matches: 13. The CDR3 sequence is 16 residues long. CDR3 DNA sequence: TGTGCCAGCAGTGAAACCCTTTTTAAGGCAGGGGGGACCCAGTACTTC. Amino acids: CASSETLFKAGGTQYF. Complete variable domain (other parts from reference TRBV2 and TRBJ2-5): EPEVTQTPSHQVTQMGQEVILRCVPISNHLYFYWYRQILGQKVEFLVSFYNNEISEKSEIFDDQFSVERPDGSNFTLKIRSTKLEDSAMYFCASSETLFKAGGTQYFGPGTRLLVL.

The V gene is TRBV19, the J gene TRBJ1-1; D gene uncertain. This CDR3 has 16 residues. The germline CDR1 and CDR2 sequences are LNHDA and SQIVND (reference sequence). Trimming took 3 bases from V and 0 from J, leaving 14 bases between them. CDR3 amino acids: CASSISREAMNTEAFF. The CDR3, as DNA: TGTGCCAGTAGTATCAGTCGGGAGGCCATGAACACTGAAGCTTTCTTT.

The V call is TRBV6-5, the J call TRBJ2-3, with 8 bases lining up with TRBD2. Trimming cost V 6 bases and J 4 bases; bases outside gene matches: 6. The CDR3 sequence is 14 residues long. Per the germline V gene, CDR1 is MNHEY and CDR2 is SVGAGI. The CDR3: CASRPRGGPDTQYF. The DNA of the CDR3 is TGTGCCAGCAGACCACGGGGGGGCCCAGATACGCAGTATTTT.

This clone was counted between two and nine times. This chain uses TRBV7-9 with TRBJ2-7, with D possibly being TRBD1 (5 bases). Germline CDR1 reads SEHNR; CDR2 reads FQNEAQ (reference sequence). The CDR3 covers 13 residues. V was clipped by 4 bases and J by 6 bases, with 13 bases between them. Written as DNA, the CDR3 is TGTGCCAGCAGCTCAACAGGTACCAGCGAGCAGTACTTC. It translates to CASSSTGTSEQYF.

This chain uses TRBV9 with TRBJ2-7; 8 positions match TRBD1. Germline CDR1 and CDR2: SGDLS and YYNGEE. The trim removed 8 bases at V and 0 bases at J, leaving 7 bases unmatched. The CDR3 has 14 residues. The CDR3 here is CASSGGPYSYEQYF. The CDR3 DNA sequence: TGTGCCAGTTCAGGGGGCCCCTACTCCTACGAGCAGTACTTC.

The V call is TRBV19, the J call TRBJ2-1; D may be TRBD1 (7 bases). This CDR3 has 12 residues. The V gene lost 4 bases and the J gene lost 14 bases, with 15 bases spanning the gap. Germline V lookup: CDR1 LNHDA, CDR2 SQIVND (reference sequence). The CDR3 protein is CASSTEGQTKFF. DNA of the CDR3: TGTGCCAGTAGTACGGAGGGACAGACGAAGTTCTTC.

The chain couples TRBV12-5 to TRBJ1-1; D unresolved. The CDR3 runs to 15 residues. Germline V gives CDR1 LGHNT, CDR2 FRNRAP. Trimming pared 4 bases from V and 7 bases from J, leaving 19 bases between. As DNA, the CDR3 is TGTGCTAGTGGTTCCCGATCAGTGGGAGGTGGTGAAGCTTTCTTT. Protein product: CASGSRSVGGGEAFF.

This rearrangement joins TRBV6-5 to TRBJ1-5; D is unclear. CDR1 and CDR2 (germline): MNHEY, SVGAGI. The CDR3 spans 15 residues. Trimming took 6 bases from V and 3 from J, leaving 15 bases between them. Here the CDR3 reads CASSSVGVDNQPQHF. In DNA form, the CDR3 reads TGTGCCAGCAGCTCAGTCGGGGTAGACAATCAGCCCCAGCATTTT.

V gene TRBV7-9 combines with J gene TRBJ1-3; D unclear. CDR1 and CDR2 (germline): SEHNR, FQNEAQ (reference sequence). This CDR3 spans 17 amino acids. V lost 4 bases and J lost 0, with 16 bases in between. The CDR3 protein is CASSYYLGSNSGNTIYF. The CDR3 DNA is TGTGCCAGCAGCTACTACCTCGGATCAAACTCTGGAAACACCATATATTTT.

This clone is a singleton in its sample. This chain uses TRBV28 with TRBJ1-2, with TRBD1 matching over 7 bases. Germline V gene data show CDR1 as MDHEN and CDR2 as SYDVKM. The CDR3 sequence is 13 residues long. V shed 5 bases and J 4 bases; nucleotides not matched to a gene: 4. The CDR3 nucleotides are TGTGCCAGCAGTCGCCGGGACAGCTATGGCTACACCTTC. Translation gives CASSRRDSYGYTF.

The V and J genes are TRBV2 and TRBJ1-5; TRBD1 aligns across 7 bases. J was trimmed by 4 bases and V by 3 bases; bases with no gene match: 6. The CDR3 has 15 residues. Germline CDR1 reads SNHLY; CDR2 reads FYNNEI. This CDR3 is CASSENRGLNQPQHF. CDR3 in DNA: TGTGCCAGCAGTGAGAACAGGGGCCTTAATCAGCCCCAGCATTTT. Variable domain in full (rest from reference TRBV2 and TRBJ1-5): EPEVTQTPSHQVTQMGQEVILRCVPISNHLYFYWYRQILGQKVEFLVSFYNNEISEKSEIFDDQFSVERPDGSNFTLKIRSTKLEDSAMYFCASSENRGLNQPQHFGDGTRLSIL.

This clone was observed once. The chain has TRBV11-1 and TRBJ2-5; 9 nucleotides match TRBD2. V lost 4 bases, J lost 1 base, and 4 bases stayed unmatched. Germline values: CDR1 SGHAT, CDR2 FQDESV (reference sequence). The CDR3 is 15 residues long. The chain's CDR3 is CASSWSGGTQETQYF. The CDR3 DNA sequence: TGTGCCAGCAGCTGGAGCGGGGGGACCCAAGAGACCCAGTACTTC.

The gene calls are TRBV28 and TRBJ2-7, with 9 bases lining up with TRBD2. This CDR3 comprises 13 residues. V was pared by 6 bases and J by 7 bases, with 7 bases of the junction left unmatched. CDR1 and CDR2 (germline): MDHEN, SYDVKM. As DNA, the CDR3 is TGTGCCAGCAGCCCCAGCGGGGGGTTTGAGCAGTACTTC. Its translation is CASSPSGGFEQYF. Full variable domain (rest looked up from reference TRBV28 and TRBJ2-7): DVKVTQSSRYLVKRTGEKVFLECVQDMDHENMFWYRQDPGLGLRLIYFSYDVKMKEKGDIPEGYSVSREKKERFSLILESASTNQTSMYLCASSPSGGFEQYFGPGTRLTVT.